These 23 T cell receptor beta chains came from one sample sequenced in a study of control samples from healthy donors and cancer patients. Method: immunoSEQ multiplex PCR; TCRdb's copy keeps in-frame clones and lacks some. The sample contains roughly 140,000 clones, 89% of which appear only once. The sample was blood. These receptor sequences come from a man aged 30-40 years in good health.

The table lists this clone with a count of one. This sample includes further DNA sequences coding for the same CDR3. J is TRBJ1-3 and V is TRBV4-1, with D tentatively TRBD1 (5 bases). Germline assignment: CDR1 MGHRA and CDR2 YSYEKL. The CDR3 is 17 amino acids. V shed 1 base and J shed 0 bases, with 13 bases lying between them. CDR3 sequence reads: CASSQAPPGNSGNTIYF. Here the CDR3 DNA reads TGCGCCAGCAGCCAAGCCCCCCCAGGGAACTCTGGAAACACCATATATTTT.

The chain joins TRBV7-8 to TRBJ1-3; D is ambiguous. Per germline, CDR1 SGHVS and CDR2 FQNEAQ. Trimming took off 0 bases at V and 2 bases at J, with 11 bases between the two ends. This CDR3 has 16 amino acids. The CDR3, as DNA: TGTGCCAGCAGCTTAGCATCGCTTCTTACTGGAAACACCATATATTTT. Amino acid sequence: CASSLASLLTGNTIYF.

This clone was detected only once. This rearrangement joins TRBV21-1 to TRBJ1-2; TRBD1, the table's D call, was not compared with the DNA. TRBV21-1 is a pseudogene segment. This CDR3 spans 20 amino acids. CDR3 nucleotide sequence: TGTGCCAGCAGCAAAGTCCAGTATCGAGACAGGGGTTTCGGATCCCCCGGCTACACCTTC. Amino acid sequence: CASSKVQYRDRGFGSPGYTF.

As DNA, the CDR3 is TGTGCCAGCAGCTTAAGCCAGCGACAAGCGAACACCGGGGAGCTGTTTTTT. This codes for CASSLSQRQANTGELFF. The chain is built from TRBV7-3 and TRBJ2-2, with D hard to call. Germline CDR1 reads SGHTA; CDR2 reads FQGTGA. This CDR3 has 17 residues. Trimming removed 1 base from V and 0 bases from J, with 12 bases in between.

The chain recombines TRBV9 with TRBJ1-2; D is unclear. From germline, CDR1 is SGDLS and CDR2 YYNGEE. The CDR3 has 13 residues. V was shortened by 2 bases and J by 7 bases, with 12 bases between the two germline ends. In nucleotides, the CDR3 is TGTGCCAGCAGCGTTGGCAGCTCCTTTGGCTACACCTTC. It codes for CASSVGSSFGYTF. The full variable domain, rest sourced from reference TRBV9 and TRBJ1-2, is DSGVTQTPKHLITATGQRVTLRCSPRSGDLSVYWYQQSLDQGLQFLIQYYNGEERAKGNILERFSAQQFPDLHSELNLSSLELGDSALYFCASSVGSSFGYTFGSGTRLTVV.

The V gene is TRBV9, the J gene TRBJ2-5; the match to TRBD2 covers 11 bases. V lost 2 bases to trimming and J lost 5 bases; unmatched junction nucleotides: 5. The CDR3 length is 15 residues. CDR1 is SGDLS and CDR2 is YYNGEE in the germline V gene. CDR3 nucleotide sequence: TGTGCCAGCAGCGTTGGACTAGCGGGTACTGAGACCCAGTACTTC. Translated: CASSVGLAGTETQYF.

The CDR3 spells CASSQTMTYEQYF. CDR3 sequence (DNA): TGTGCCAGCAGCCAAACCATGACCTACGAGCAGTACTTC. The chain has TRBV7-9 and TRBJ2-7, with unresolved D. V was clipped by 5 bases and J by 2 bases, with 10 bases between them. The CDR3 sequence is 13 residues long. Per germline, CDR1 SEHNR and CDR2 FQNEAQ (reference sequence).

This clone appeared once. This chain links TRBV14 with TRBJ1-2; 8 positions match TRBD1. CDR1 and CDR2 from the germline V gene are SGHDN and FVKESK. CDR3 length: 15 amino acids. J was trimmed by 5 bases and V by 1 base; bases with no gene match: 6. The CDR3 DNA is TGTGCCAGCAGCCAAGTGGGTGACAGGGGATATGGCTACACCTTC. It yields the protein CASSQVGDRGYGYTF.

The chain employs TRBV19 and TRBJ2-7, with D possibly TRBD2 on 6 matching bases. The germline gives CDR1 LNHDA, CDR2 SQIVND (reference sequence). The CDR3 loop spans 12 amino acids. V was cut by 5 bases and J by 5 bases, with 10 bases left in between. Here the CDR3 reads CASSHGTDEQYF. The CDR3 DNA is TGTGCCAGTAGTCATGGGACTGACGAGCAGTACTTC.

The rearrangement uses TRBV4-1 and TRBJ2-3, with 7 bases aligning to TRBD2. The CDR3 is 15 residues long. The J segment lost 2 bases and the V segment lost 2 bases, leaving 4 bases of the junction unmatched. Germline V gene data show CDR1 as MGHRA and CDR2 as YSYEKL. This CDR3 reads CASSQSGANTDTQYF. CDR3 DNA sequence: TGCGCCAGCAGCCAAAGCGGGGCGAACACAGATACGCAGTATTTT.

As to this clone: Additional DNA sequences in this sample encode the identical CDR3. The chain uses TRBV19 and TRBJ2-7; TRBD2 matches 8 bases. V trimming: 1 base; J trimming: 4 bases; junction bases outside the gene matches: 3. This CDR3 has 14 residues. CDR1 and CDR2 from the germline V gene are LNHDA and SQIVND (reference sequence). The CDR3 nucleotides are TGTGCCAGTAGTATAGGCGGGGGGCGATACGAGCAGTACTTC. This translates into CASSIGGGRYEQYF. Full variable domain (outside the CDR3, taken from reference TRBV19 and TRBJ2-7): DGGITQSPKYLFRKEGQNVTLSCEQNLNHDAMYWYRQDPGQGLRLIYYSQIVNDFQKGDIAEGYSVSREKKESFPLTVTSAQKNPTAFYLCASSIGGGRYEQYFGPGTRLTVT.

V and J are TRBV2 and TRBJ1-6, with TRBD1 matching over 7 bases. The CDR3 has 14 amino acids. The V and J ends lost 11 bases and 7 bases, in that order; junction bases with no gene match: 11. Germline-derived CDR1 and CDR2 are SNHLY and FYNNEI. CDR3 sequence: CAGTIDRVNSPLHF. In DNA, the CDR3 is TGTGCCGGGACTATAGACAGGGTAAATTCACCCCTCCACTTT. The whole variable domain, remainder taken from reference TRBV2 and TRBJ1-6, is EPEVTQTPSHQVTQMGQEVILRCVPISNHLYFYWYRQILGQKVEFLVSFYNNEISEKSEIFDDQFSVERPDGSNFTLKIRSTKLEDSAMYFCAGTIDRVNSPLHFGNGTRLTVT.

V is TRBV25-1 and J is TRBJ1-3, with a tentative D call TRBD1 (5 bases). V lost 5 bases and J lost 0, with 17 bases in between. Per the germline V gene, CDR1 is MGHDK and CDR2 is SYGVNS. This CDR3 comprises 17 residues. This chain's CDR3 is CASSPPGDRRSGNTIYF. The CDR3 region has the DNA TGTGCCAGCAGTCCCCCGGGCGACAGACGCTCTGGAAACACCATATATTTT. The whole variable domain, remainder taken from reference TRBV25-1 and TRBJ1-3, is EADIYQTPRYLVIGTGKKITLECSQTMGHDKMYWYQQDPGMELHLIHYSYGVNSTEKGDLSSESTVSRIRTEHFPLTLESARPSHTSQYLCASSPPGDRRSGNTIYFGEGSWLTVV.

In DNA form, the CDR3 reads TGTGCCAGCTCAAGGAGCACAGATACGCAGTATTTT. As protein: CASSRSTDTQYF. The V call is TRBV11-3, the J call TRBJ2-3, with D unresolved. Germline loops: CDR1 SGHNT, CDR2 YENEEA. Trimming pared 8 bases from V and 0 bases from J, leaving 6 bases between. The CDR3 runs to 12 residues.

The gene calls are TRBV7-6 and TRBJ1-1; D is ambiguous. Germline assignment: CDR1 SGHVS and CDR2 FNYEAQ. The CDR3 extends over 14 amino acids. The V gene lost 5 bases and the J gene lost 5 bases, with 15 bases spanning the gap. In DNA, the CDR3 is TGTGCCAGCAGCAACCCTTTGGCCGGGACTGAAGCTTTCTTT. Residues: CASSNPLAGTEAFF.

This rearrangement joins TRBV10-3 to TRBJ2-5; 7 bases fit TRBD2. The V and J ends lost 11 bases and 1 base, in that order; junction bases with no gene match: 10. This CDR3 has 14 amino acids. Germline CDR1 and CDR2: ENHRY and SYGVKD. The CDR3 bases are TGTGCCGCCCAGAAGACTAGCAGCCAAGAGACCCAGTACTTC. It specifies CAAQKTSSQETQYF.

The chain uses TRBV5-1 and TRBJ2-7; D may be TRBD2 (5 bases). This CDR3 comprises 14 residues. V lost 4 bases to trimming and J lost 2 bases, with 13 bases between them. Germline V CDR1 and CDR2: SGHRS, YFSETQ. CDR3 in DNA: TGCGCCAGCAGCGAGACCCTCGGGGCCTACGAGCAGTACTTC. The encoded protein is CASSETLGAYEQYF. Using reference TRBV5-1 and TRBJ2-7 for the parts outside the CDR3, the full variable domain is KAGVTQTPRYLIKTRGQQVTLSCSPISGHRSVSWYQQTPGQGLQFLFEYFSETQRNKGNFPGRFSGRQFSNSRSEMNVSTLELGDSALYLCASSETLGAYEQYFGPGTRLTVT.

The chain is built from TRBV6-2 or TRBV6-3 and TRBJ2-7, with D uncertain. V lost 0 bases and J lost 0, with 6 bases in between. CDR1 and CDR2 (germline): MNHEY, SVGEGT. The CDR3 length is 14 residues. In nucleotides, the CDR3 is TGTGCCAGCAGTTACTCTAGTTCCTCCTACGAGCAGTACTTC. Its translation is CASSYSSSSYEQYF.

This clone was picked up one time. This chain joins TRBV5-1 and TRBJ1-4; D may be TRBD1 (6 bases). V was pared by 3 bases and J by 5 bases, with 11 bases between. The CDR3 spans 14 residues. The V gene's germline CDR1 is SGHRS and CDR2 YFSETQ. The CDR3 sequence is CASSSGRGNEKLFF. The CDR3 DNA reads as TGCGCCAGCAGCTCCGGGAGGGGGAATGAAAAACTGTTTTTT.

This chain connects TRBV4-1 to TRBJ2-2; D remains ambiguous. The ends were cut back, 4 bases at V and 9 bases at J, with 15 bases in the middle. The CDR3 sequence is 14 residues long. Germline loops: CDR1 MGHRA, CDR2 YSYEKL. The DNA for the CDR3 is TGCGCCAGCAGCCCCTTGGGTGGGGTCCGGGAGCTGTTTTTT. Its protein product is CASSPLGGVRELFF.

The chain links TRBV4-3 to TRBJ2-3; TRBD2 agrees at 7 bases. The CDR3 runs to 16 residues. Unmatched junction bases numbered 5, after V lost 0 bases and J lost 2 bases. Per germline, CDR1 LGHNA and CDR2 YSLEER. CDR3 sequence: CASSQEPAGNTDTQYF. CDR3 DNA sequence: TGCGCCAGCAGCCAAGAGCCAGCGGGGAACACAGATACGCAGTATTTT.

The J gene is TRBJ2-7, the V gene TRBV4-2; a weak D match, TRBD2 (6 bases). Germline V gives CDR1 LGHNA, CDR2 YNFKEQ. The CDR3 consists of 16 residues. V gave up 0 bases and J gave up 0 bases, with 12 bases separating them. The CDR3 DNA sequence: TGTGCCAGCAGCCAAGATCGCGGGATAAGCTCCTACGAGCAGTACTTC. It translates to CASSQDRGISSYEQYF.

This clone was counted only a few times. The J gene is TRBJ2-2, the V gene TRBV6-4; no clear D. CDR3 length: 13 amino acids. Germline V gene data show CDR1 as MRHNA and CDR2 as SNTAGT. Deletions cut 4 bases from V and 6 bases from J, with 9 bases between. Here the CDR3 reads CASSASSSGELFF. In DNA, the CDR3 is TGTGCCAGCAGTGCCTCTTCCTCCGGGGAGCTGTTTTTT.